The 11 T cell receptor beta chains reported below all come from one sample, sequenced in a study of T cells in Graves' hyperthyroidism and ophthalmopathy. TCR beta CDR3 region amplification was performed from RNA transcripts. TCR CDR3 regions were first amplified by RT-PCR with HTBI primers. MiXCR, applied by TCRdb to the multiplex PCR reads, yields one record per CDR3 protein. The sample includes around 600,000 distinct CDR3 sequences, 16% of them seen just once. Material for sequencing was blood. Receptors were obtained from a woman aged 40 to 55 with Graves' ophthalmopathy.

This clonotype was recorded a few times. V usage is TRBV4-1 and J usage is TRBJ2-5; a weak D match, TRBD1 (5 bases). The CDR3 is 13 amino acids. Trimming cost V 2 bases and J 5 bases, with 9 bases left between them. Looked up from germline, CDR1 is MGHRA and CDR2 is YSYEKL. Here the CDR3 reads CASSQPRGETQYF. As DNA, the CDR3 is TGCGCCAGCAGCCAACCTAGGGGCGAGACCCAGTACTTC.

This clonotype was counted between two and nine times. V is TRBV6-1 and J is TRBJ1-1; maybe TRBD1 (5 bases). V shed 5 bases and J shed 4 bases, with 20 bases lying between them. Per germline, CDR1 MNHNS and CDR2 SASEGT. CDR3 length: 16 residues. This chain's CDR3 is CASSSLLTGVGTEAFF. In nucleotides, the CDR3 is TGTGCCAGCAGTTCCCTCCTGACGGGGGTTGGCACTGAAGCTTTCTTT.

At least ten counts were recorded for this clonotype. The rearrangement links TRBV6-1 to TRBJ1-1, with TRBD1 as a possible D gene (5 bases). CDR3 length: 15 residues. Trimming took 4 bases from V and 8 from J, leaving 20 bases between them. Germline V gene sequence: CDR1 MNHNS, CDR2 SASEGT. The CDR3 DNA is TGTGCCAGCAGTGGGGGACGGAACCCACTAGCAGAAGCTTTCTTT. Protein product: CASSGGRNPLAEAFF.

This clonotype appeared many times. J is TRBJ1-1 and V is TRBV2; D is uncertain. The ends were cut back, 8 bases at V and 0 bases at J, with 13 bases in the middle. The CDR3 is 14 amino acids. The germline V gene has CDR1 SNHLY and CDR2 FYNNEI. CDR3 sequence reads: CASSNLRVNTEAFF. The CDR3, as DNA: TGTGCCAGCTCGAATTTACGGGTGAACACTGAAGCTTTCTTT.

The chain's CDR3 is CASSETGQGRWQPQHF. Here the CDR3 DNA reads TGTGCCAGCAGTGAGACGGGACAGGGGAGATGGCAGCCCCAGCATTTT. The chain joins TRBV6-1 to TRBJ1-5, with 10 bases identical to TRBD1. The junction had 9 bases not matched to a gene; V was cut back by 3 bases and J by 7 bases. This CDR3 is built from 16 residues. The germline V gene encodes CDR1 MNHNS and CDR2 SASEGT.

The V and J genes are TRBV4-1 and TRBJ2-3; 10 nucleotides agree with TRBD2. This CDR3 has 16 amino acids. Trimming took 1 base from V and 4 from J; bases not matched to a gene: 5. Germline CDR1 and CDR2: MGHRA and YSYEKL. DNA of the CDR3: TGCGCCAGCAGCCAAGCTAGCGGGAGTCGCGCAGATACGCAGTATTTT. Amino acids: CASSQASGSRADTQYF.

The chain combines TRBV6-1 with TRBJ2-3; D not resolved. Germline V lookup: CDR1 MNHNS, CDR2 SASEGT. Deletions cut 5 bases from V and 2 bases from J, with 11 bases between. This CDR3 is 14 amino acids long. The CDR3 nucleotides are TGTGCCAGCAGTCCGACACATCACACAGATACGCAGTATTTT. Encoded protein: CASSPTHHTDTQYF.

This clonotype was counted only a few times. This chain links TRBV11-1 with TRBJ1-6; D is perhaps TRBD1 (5 bases). Germline CDR1 and CDR2: SGHAT and FQDESV (reference sequence). V lost 2 bases and J 7 bases, leaving 9 bases between the germline ends. The CDR3 has 14 residues. The CDR3 reads CASSLQGWNSPLHF. In DNA, the CDR3 is TGTGCCAGCAGCTTACAGGGTTGGAATTCACCCCTCCACTTT.

This clonotype came up many times. V and J are TRBV11-2 and TRBJ2-2, with D possibly being TRBD2 (5 bases). Germline loops: CDR1 SGHAT, CDR2 FQNNGV. This CDR3 comprises 14 residues. Trimming took off 5 bases at V and 4 bases at J, with 11 bases between the two ends. The CDR3 nucleotides read TGTGCCAGCAGCAACGGGATAGGCACCGGGGAGCTGTTTTTT. Translation: CASSNGIGTGELFF.

A few counts support this clonotype. V and J are TRBV5-8 and TRBJ1-6, with 8 nucleotides matching TRBD1. V trimming: 1 base; J trimming: 0 bases; junction bases outside the gene matches: 0. The germline V gene encodes CDR1 SGHTS and CDR2 YDEGEE. The CDR3 runs to 16 residues. The CDR3 DNA reads as TGTGCCAGCAGCTTGACAGGGGGCTCCTATAATTCACCCCTCCACTTT. This codes for CASSLTGGSYNSPLHF.

The chain couples TRBV6-1 to TRBJ2-2; TRBD1 agrees at 8 bases. Germline V lookup: CDR1 MNHNS, CDR2 SASEGT. The CDR3 loop spans 17 amino acids. The J segment lost 1 base and the V segment lost 5 bases, leaving 9 bases of the junction unmatched. CDR3 in amino acids: CASSPLRDRLNTGELFF. CDR3 bases: TGTGCCAGCAGTCCTCTTAGGGACAGGTTGAACACCGGGGAGCTGTTTTTT.